The clone carrying this T cell receptor beta chain showed up many times. The data belong to a study of T cells in Graves' hyperthyroidism and ophthalmopathy. The J segment lost 3 bases and the V segment lost 6 bases, leaving 3 bases of the junction unmatched. Germline V lookup: CDR1 MNHNS, CDR2 SASEGT. The CDR3 sequence is 14 residues long. It was RNA transcripts that yielded the amplified TCR beta CDR3 regions. The TCR CDR3 was amplified in a first-round RT-PCR using the HTBI primer set. TCRdb used MiXCR to reprocess the multiplex PCR reads, holding one entry per CDR3 protein. This sample yields about 600,000 distinct CDR3 sequences, of which roughly 16% are seen a single time; 3% to 4% belongs to the top ten.

This receptor was identified in a woman between 40 and 50 years old with Graves' ophthalmopathy. The chain uses TRBV6-1 and TRBJ2-3; 10 nucleotides align to TRBD2. Sequencing was done on a sample of blood. The CDR3 region has the DNA TGTGCCAGCAGACTAGCGGGACTGACAGATACGCAGTATTTT. It codes for CASRLAGLTDTQYF.